This TCR beta chain was recorded in a study of blood T cell repertoires in COVID-19. The protocol was immunoSEQ multiplex PCR, while the TCRdb copy is restricted to in-frame clones and leaves out a portion. The sample lists more than 300,000 clones; approximately 87% were seen once. This clone was counted a few times. CDR1 is SGHRS and CDR2 is YFSETQ in the germline V gene. V dropped 0 bases and J dropped 1; count of bases not matched to a gene: 6. The CDR3 sequence is 16 residues long. This receptor was identified in a woman under 40 with COVID-19, enrolled during active disease. The chain carries TRBV5-1 and TRBJ1-1; 7 positions match TRBD1. Sequencing used peripheral blood. CDR3 sequence (DNA): TGCGCCAGCAGCTTGGAGGGGGCCCCTTCGAACACTGAAGCTTTCTTT. This translates into CASSLEGAPSNTEAFF.